These T cell receptor beta chains were read from a single sample in a study of response to subunit inactivated influenza vaccine. TCRdb reprocessed the RT-PCR reads with MiXCR, giving one entry per CDR3 protein. The sample records 700,000 to 900,000 distinct CDR3 sequences, 20% to 25% being singletons. Sequenced here: PBMCs from blood, sampled more than 4 days after vaccination. All receptors derive from a middle-aged man who received an inactivated influenza vaccine. CDR3s include the opening cysteine and the closing phenylalanine or tryptophan. The D gene is left open where the match is weak. Clone size is not always given. Where it is, it says once, few, many or a class for expanded clones.

D gene	clone size	V gene	J gene	CDR3 DNA	CDR3 protein
TRBD1	many	TRBV12-3/TRBV12-4	TRBJ1-2	TGTGCCAGCAGTATAAGAACGGACAGGGAACCTTACACCTTC	CASSIRTDREPYTF
-	-	TRBV7-2	TRBJ2-1	TGTGCCAGCAGGAGCAGGGTGTATGAGCAGTTCTTC	CASRSRVYEQFF
TRBD1	-	TRBV10-3	TRBJ1-5	TGTGCCACGAGACAGGGGGCAGGTCAGCCCCAGCATTTT	CATRQGAGQPQHF
-	-	TRBV5-1	TRBJ1-3	TGCGCCAGCAGCTTGGCAGGGTTTGGAAACACCATATATTTT	CASSLAGFGNTIYF
-	-	TRBV27	TRBJ2-2	TGTGCCAGCAGATTGGGGCTGAGGGACAACACCGGGGAGCTGTTTTTT	CASRLGLRDNTGELFF
-	-	TRBV6-2/TRBV6-3	TRBJ1-5	TGTGCCAGCAGGCTCCCCAATCAGCCCCAGCATTTT	CASRLPNQPQHF
TRBD1	-	TRBV10-3	TRBJ2-5	TGTGCCATCAGGTCGACAGGGTACCAAGAGACCCAGTACTTC	CAIRSTGYQETQYF
-	-	TRBV7-2	TRBJ2-1	TGTGCCAGCAGCTTATCAGGGACAACCTCCTACAATGAGCAGTTCTTC	CASSLSGTTSYNEQFF
-	-	TRBV20-1	TRBJ2-3	TGCAGTGCTAGGTCCAGGCTTCGGGATACGCAGTATTTT	CSARSRLRDTQYF
-	-	TRBV29-1	TRBJ2-7	TGCAGCGTTCGATTCCTATACGCAGGGGAGCAGTACTTC	CSVRFLYAGEQYF
-	many	TRBV29-1	TRBJ2-1	TGCAGCGCCGACAGGTATGGTGAGCAGTTCTTC	CSADRYGEQFF
-	-	TRBV6-1	TRBJ2-7	TGTGCCAGCAGTCCCACCAGGGGCCCCTACGAGCAGTACTTC	CASSPTRGPYEQYF
TRBD1	once	TRBV7-2	TRBJ2-7	TGTGCCAGCAGCACCCAAGGACAGGGAAGGCAGTACTTC	CASSTQGQGRQYF